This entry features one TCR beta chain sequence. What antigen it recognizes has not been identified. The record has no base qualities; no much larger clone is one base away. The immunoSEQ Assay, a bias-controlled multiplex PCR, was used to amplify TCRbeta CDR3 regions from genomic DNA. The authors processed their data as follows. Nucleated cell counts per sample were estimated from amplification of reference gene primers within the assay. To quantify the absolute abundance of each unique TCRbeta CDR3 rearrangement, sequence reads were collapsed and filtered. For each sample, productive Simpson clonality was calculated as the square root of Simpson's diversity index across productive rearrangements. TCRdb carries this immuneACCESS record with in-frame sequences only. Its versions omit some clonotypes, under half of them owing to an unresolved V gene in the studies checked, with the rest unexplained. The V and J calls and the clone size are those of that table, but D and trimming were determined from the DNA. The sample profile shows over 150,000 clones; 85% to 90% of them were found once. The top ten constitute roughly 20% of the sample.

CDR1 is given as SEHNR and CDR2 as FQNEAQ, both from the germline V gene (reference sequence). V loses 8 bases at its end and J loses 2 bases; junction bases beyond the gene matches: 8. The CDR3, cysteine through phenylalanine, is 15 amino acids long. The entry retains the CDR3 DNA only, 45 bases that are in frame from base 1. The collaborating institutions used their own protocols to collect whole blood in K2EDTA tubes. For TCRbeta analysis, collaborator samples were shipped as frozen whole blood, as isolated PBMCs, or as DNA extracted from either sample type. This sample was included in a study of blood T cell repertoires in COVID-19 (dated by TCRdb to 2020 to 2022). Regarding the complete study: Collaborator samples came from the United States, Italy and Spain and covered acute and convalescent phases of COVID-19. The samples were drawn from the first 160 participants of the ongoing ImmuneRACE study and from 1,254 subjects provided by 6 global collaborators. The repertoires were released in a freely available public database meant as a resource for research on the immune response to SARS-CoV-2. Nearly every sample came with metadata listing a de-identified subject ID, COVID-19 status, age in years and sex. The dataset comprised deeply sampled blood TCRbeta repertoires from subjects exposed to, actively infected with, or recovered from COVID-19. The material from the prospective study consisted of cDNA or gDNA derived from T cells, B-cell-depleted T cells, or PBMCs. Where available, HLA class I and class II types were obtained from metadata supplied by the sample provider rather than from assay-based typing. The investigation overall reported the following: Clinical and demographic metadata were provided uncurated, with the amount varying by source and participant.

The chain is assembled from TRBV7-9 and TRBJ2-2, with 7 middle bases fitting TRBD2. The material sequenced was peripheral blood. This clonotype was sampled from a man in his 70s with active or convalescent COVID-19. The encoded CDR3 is CASSKLATNTGELFF. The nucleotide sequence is TGTGCCAGCTCAAAACTAGCGACAAACACCGGGGAGCTGTTTTTT. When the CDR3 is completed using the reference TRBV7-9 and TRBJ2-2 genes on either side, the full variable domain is DTGVSQNPRHKITKRGQNVTFRCDPISEHNRLYWYRQTLGQGPEFLTYFQNEAQLEKSRLLSDRFSAERPKGSFSTLEIQRTEQGDSAMYLCASSKLATNTGELFFGEGSRLTVL.